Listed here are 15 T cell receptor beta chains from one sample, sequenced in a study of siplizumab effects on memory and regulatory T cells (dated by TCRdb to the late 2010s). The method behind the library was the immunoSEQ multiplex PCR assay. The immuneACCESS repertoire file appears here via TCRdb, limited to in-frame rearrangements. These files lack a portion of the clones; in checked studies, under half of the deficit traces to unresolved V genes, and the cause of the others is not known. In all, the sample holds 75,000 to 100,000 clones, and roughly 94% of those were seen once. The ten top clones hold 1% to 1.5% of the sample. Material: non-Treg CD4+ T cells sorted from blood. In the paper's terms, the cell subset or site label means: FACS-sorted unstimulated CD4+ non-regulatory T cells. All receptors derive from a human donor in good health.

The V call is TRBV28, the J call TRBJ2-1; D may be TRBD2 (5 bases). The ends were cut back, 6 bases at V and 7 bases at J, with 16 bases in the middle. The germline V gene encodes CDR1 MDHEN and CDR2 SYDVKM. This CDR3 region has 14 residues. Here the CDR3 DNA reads TGTGCCAGCAGAAACGAGCGTAGGAGGAATGAGCAGTTCTTC. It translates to CASRNERRRNEQFF.

CDR3 residues: CASSEDRENTEAFF. The CDR3 DNA sequence: TGTGCCAGTAGCGAAGACAGGGAGAACACTGAAGCTTTCTTT. The chain combines TRBV19 with TRBJ1-1; 7 bases match TRBD1. Looked up from germline, CDR1 is LNHDA and CDR2 is SQIVND (reference sequence). The CDR3 consists of 14 residues. With V trimmed by 6 bases and J by 1 base, 5 bases remained unmatched.

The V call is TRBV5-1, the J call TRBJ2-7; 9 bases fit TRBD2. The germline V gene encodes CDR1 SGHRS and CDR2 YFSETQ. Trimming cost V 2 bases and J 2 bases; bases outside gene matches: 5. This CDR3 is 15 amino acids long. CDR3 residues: CASSFLAGGAYEQYF. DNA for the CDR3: TGCGCCAGCAGCTTTTTGGCGGGAGGGGCCTACGAGCAGTACTTC.

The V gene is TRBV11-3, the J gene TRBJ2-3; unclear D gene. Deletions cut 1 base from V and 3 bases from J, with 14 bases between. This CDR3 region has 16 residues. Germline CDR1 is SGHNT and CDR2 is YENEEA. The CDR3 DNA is TGTGCCAGCAGCTTAGGACAAACCCGCTTGACAGATACGCAGTATTTT. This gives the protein CASSLGQTRLTDTQYF.

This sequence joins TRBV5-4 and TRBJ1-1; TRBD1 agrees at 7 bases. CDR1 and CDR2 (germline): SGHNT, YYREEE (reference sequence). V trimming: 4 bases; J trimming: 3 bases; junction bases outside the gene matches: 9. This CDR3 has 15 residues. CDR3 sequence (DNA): TGTGCCAGCAGCCACAAACAGGGGTTGGACACTGAAGCTTTCTTT. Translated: CASSHKQGLDTEAFF.

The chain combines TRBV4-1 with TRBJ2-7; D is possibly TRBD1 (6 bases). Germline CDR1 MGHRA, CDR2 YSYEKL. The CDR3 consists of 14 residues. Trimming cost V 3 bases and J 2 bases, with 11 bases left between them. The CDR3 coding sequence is TGCGCCAGCAGCCATACAGGGCGGGCCTACGAGCAGTACTTC. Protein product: CASSHTGRAYEQYF.

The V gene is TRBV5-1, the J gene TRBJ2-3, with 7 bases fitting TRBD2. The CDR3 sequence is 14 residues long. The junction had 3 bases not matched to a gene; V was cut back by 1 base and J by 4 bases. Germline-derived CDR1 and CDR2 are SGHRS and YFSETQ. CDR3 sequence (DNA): TGCGCCAGCAGCTTGACTAGCGAGGCAGATACGCAGTATTTT. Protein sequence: CASSLTSEADTQYF.

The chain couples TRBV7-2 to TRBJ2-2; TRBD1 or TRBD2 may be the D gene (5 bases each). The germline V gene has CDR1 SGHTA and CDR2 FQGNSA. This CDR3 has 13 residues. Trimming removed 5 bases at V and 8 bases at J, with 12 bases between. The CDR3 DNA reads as TGTGCCAGCAGCCGGGACCGGTTAGGGGAGCTGTTTTTT. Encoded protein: CASSRDRLGELFF. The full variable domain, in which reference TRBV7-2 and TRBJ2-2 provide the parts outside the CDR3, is GAGVSQSPSNKVTEKGKDVELRCDPISGHTALYWYRQSLGQGLEFLIYFQGNSAPDKSGLPSDRFSAERTGGSVSTLTIQRTQQEDSAVYLCASSRDRLGELFFGEGSRLTVL.

Here the CDR3 reads CASSSWGQFKDGYTF. The CDR3 DNA sequence: TGTGCCAGCAGCTCCTGGGGACAGTTTAAGGATGGCTACACCTTC. V usage is TRBV11-2 and J usage is TRBJ1-2; 7 nucleotides line up with TRBD1. The CDR3 loop spans 15 amino acids. Germline values: CDR1 SGHAT, CDR2 FQNNGV. V trimming: 4 bases; J trimming: 6 bases; junction bases outside the gene matches: 11.

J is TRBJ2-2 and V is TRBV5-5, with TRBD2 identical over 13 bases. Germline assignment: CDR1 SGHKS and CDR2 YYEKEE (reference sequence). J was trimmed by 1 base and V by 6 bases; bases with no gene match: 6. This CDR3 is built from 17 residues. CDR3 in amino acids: CASMSGLAGLNTGELFF. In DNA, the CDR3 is TGTGCCAGCATGTCGGGACTAGCGGGACTGAACACCGGGGAGCTGTTTTTT.

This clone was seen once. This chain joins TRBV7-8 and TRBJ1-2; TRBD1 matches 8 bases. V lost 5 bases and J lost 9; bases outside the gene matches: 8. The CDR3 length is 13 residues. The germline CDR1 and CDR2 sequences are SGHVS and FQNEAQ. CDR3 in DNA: TGTGCCAGCAGCCCAAGGACAGGGAGGAGCTACACCTTC. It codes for CASSPRTGRSYTF.

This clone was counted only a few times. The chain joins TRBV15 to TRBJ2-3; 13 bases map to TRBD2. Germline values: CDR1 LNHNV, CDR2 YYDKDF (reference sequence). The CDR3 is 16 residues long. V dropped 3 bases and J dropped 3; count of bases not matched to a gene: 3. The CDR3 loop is CATSSMTSGRTDTQYF. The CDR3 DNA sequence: TGTGCCACCAGCAGCATGACTAGCGGGAGGACAGATACGCAGTATTTT.

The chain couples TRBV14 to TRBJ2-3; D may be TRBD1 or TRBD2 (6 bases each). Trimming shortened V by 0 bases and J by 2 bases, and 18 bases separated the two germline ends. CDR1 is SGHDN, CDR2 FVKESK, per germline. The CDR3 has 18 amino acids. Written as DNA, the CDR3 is TGTGCCAGCAGCCAAGATTTCGGTATGTCGGGGGCCACAGATACGCAGTATTTT. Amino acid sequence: CASSQDFGMSGATDTQYF.

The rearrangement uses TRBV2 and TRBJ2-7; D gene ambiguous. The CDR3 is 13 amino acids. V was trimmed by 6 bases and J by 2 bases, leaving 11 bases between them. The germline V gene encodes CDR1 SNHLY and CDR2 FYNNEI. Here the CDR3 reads CASRKWGTYEQYF. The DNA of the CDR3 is TGTGCCAGCAGGAAGTGGGGTACCTACGAGCAGTACTTC.

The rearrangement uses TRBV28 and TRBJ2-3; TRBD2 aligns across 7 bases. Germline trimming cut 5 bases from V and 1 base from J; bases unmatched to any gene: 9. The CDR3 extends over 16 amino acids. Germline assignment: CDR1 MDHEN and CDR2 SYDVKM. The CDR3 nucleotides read TGTGCCAGCAGTGTTCAGGCGGCGGGGGGCACAGATACGCAGTATTTT. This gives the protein CASSVQAAGGTDTQYF.